Listed below are T cell receptor beta chains from one sample, sequenced in a study of T cells in Graves' hyperthyroidism and ophthalmopathy. TCRdb ran MiXCR on the multiplex PCR reads and lists one entry per CDR3 protein. The sample consists of 490,000 or so distinct CDR3 sequences, approximately 20% of them appearing once. Sequenced material: blood. The receptors stem from a man between 35 and 55 years old with Graves' ophthalmopathy. The CDR3 runs from the conserved cysteine through the conserved F or W. The D gene is left open where the match is weak. The size of a clone is reported for some rows only, either as once, few or many, or as a class for expanded clones.

size	V	D	J	DNA	CDR3
many	TRBV20-1	NA	TRBJ2-5	TGCAGTGCTAGAGATCATGGAGAGACCCAGTACTTC	CSARDHGETQYF
many	TRBV6-6	NA	TRBJ1-2	TGTGCCAGCAGTTACTCGGATGGATATGGCTACACCTTC	CASSYSDGYGYTF
few	TRBV29-1	NA	TRBJ1-5	TGCAGCGTTGAGGTACCAGGGCATCAGCCCCAGCATTTT	CSVEVPGHQPQHF
few	TRBV6-1	NA	TRBJ2-1	TGTGCCAGCAGTGACGCACAGCATGAGCAGTTCTTC	CASSDAQHEQFF
NA	TRBV7-7	NA	TRBJ2-3	TGTGCTAGCAGCTCCGACCCATCAGATACGCAGTATTTT	CASSSDPSDTQYF
many	TRBV6-1	TRBD2	TRBJ2-5	TGTGCCAGCAAGGTCACCCCCGGGGGGAAAGAGACCCAGTACTTC	CASKVTPGGKETQYF
many	TRBV7-9	TRBD2	TRBJ2-7	TGTGCCAGCAGCAATGCACTAGCGGGGGGGCCGACATACGAGCAGTACTTC	CASSNALAGGPTYEQYF
few	TRBV2	NA	TRBJ1-1	TGTGCCAGCAAATATGGGGGTTACACTGAAGCTTTCTTT	CASKYGGYTEAFF
many	TRBV2	TRBD2	TRBJ2-1	TGTGCCAGCAGTGGTCTGTGGAGCGGGAGGGGGAATGAGCAGTTCTTC	CASSGLWSGRGNEQFF
many	TRBV7-2	NA	TRBJ2-1	TGTGCCAGCAGCCACCTGTGGCCAGGAAAATCTTCGGAGCAGTTCTTC	CASSHLWPGKSSEQFF
few	TRBV6-2/TRBV6-3	TRBD2	TRBJ2-7	TGTGCCAGCAGCCGAGCGGGAGGGCGCCACGAGCAGTACTTC	CASSRAGGRHEQYF
few	TRBV12-3/TRBV12-4	TRBD1	TRBJ1-6	TGTGCCAGCAGCCCCAGATGGACAGGTCTTAATTCACCCCTCCACTTT	CASSPRWTGLNSPLHF
few	TRBV10-2	TRBD2	TRBJ2-5	TGCGCCAGCAGTGAGCCCCAACTAGCGGGGGCCCCAGAGACCCAGTACTTC	CASSEPQLAGAPETQYF
few	TRBV19	NA	TRBJ1-1	TGTGCCAGTAGTATATACATTTCCACTGAAGCTTTCTTT	CASSIYISTEAFF
many	TRBV20-1	TRBD2	TRBJ2-2	TGCAGTGCTAGGGCTAGCGGGAGATGGAGCGGGGAGCTGTTTTTT	CSARASGRWSGELFF
NA	TRBV2	TRBD2	TRBJ2-2	TGTGCCAGCAGCGCTTGGGGTCTAGCGGCCCACACCGGGGAGCTGTTTTTT	CASSAWGLAAHTGELFF
many	TRBV28	NA	TRBJ1-2	TGTGCCAGCACCCTTACGAGGGCGAAAGGCGGTGGGCGCGGTTTTCTAGGCTATGGCTACACCTTC	CASTLTRAKGGGRGFLGYGYTF
few	TRBV20-1	NA	TRBJ2-1	TGCAGTGCTAGGATTGATGACACGAATGAGCAGTTCTTC	CSARIDDTNEQFF
many	TRBV12-5	NA	TRBJ1-6	TGTGCTAGTGGTTTTGATAATTCACCCCTCCACTTT	CASGFDNSPLHF
NA	TRBV11-2	NA	TRBJ2-6	TGTGCCAGCAGCCGGAGGTCGGGGCCGTCCTCTGGGGCCAACGTCCTGGCTTTC	CASSRRSGPSSGANVLAF
NA	TRBV7-2	TRBD2	TRBJ2-7	TGTGCCAGCAGTTCGACTAGCGGAGAGTACGAGCAGTACTTC	CASSSTSGEYEQYF
few	TRBV12-3/TRBV12-4	NA	TRBJ2-7	TGTGCCAGCAGCCAAACAAGGGGTGGGGGGGCTGTCTACGAGCAGTACTTC	CASSQTRGGGAVYEQYF
few	TRBV7-2	TRBD1	TRBJ1-4	TGTGCCAGCAGCTCCACCGGACAGGGGTCTAATGAAAAACTGTTTTTT	CASSSTGQGSNEKLFF
NA	TRBV7-2	TRBD2	TRBJ2-1	TGTGCCAGCAGCTTAGGAGCGGGGTACAATGAGCAGTTCTTC	CASSLGAGYNEQFF
many	TRBV6-2/TRBV6-3	TRBD2	TRBJ2-7	TGTGCCAGCAGTTACGGGGACGGATGGCGGGAGGCCACGAACTACGAGCAGTACTTC	CASSYGDGWREATNYEQYF
few	TRBV30	NA	TRBJ2-1	TGTGCCTGGAGTCGCCCGGGATTCTCAGGAGGGAAGCAGTTCTTC	CAWSRPGFSGGKQFF
few	TRBV6-1	TRBD1	TRBJ1-1	TGTGCCAGCAGTTTAAAGCCGGGACAGGCGCACACTGAAGCTTTCTTT	CASSLKPGQAHTEAFF
many	TRBV7-2	NA	TRBJ2-5	TGTGCCAGCAGCTTTTGGGATGGAGGGGAGACCCAGTACTTC	CASSFWDGGETQYF
many	TRBV3-1	TRBD2	TRBJ2-7	TGTGCCAGCAGCCAAGAATCACTAGCGGGGACCTACGAGCAGTACTTC	CASSQESLAGTYEQYF
NA	TRBV7-3	NA	TRBJ2-3	TGTGCCAGCAGCTTGTTCCATAGCACAGATACGCAGTATTTT	CASSLFHSTDTQYF
many	TRBV11-2	NA	TRBJ2-7	TGTGCCAGCAGCCTTGAGGAGGGGCCTTCCTACGAGCAGTACTTC	CASSLEEGPSYEQYF
few	TRBV7-8	TRBD1	TRBJ1-1	TGTGCCAGCAGCCGTCAGGCAGGGGGTGGAATGAACACTGAAGCTTTCTTT	CASSRQAGGGMNTEAFF
many	TRBV20-1	TRBD1	TRBJ1-1	TGCAGTGCCTGGGGGGACAGTCGGAACACTGAAGCTTTCTTT	CSAWGDSRNTEAFF
NA	TRBV10-1	NA	TRBJ2-1	TGCGCCAGCAGTGAGTCGAGCGGGGAGCAGTTCTTC	CASSESSGEQFF
NA	TRBV7-9	TRBD1	TRBJ2-7	TGTGCCAGCAGCAATCCGGACAGGGGCTACGAGCAGTACTTC	CASSNPDRGYEQYF
few	TRBV18	TRBD2	TRBJ2-7	TGTGCCAGCTCGCAGAAACGGGGGGGCGAGCAGTACTTC	CASSQKRGGEQYF
NA	TRBV29-1	NA	TRBJ2-2	TGCAGCGTTCGGGCGGTGGACCGGGGTACCGGGGAGCTGTTTTTT	CSVRAVDRGTGELFF
once	TRBV5-1	NA	TRBJ2-6	TGCGCCAGCACCCCCGGACAGTCTGGGGCCAACGTCCTGACTTTC	CASTPGQSGANVLTF
many	TRBV6-5	TRBD1	TRBJ1-1	TGTGCCAGCAGTTACCTGGGACAGGGGGAGGCTGAAGCTTTCTTT	CASSYLGQGEAEAFF
NA	TRBV7-9	NA	TRBJ2-2	TGTGCCAGCAGCTTACCGGGCCACCGGGACGGGGTTCTGTTTTTT	CASSLPGHRDGVLFF
NA	TRBV29-1	NA	TRBJ1-4	TGCAGCGTTGAAGTTTCCGAAAAACTGTTTTTT	CSVEVSEKLFF